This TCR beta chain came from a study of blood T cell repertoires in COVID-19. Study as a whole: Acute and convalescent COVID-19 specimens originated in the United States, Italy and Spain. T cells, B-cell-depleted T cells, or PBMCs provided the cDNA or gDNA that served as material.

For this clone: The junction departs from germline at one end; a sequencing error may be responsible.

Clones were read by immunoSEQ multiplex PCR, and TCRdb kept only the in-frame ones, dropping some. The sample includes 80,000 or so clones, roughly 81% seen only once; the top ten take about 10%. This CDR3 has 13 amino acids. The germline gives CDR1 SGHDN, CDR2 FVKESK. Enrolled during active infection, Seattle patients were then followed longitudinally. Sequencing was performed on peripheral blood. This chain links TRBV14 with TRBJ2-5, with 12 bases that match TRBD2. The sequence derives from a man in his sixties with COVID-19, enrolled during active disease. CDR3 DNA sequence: TGTGCCACGACTAGCGGGAGCCAAGGGACCCAGTACTTC. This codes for CATTSGSQGTQYF. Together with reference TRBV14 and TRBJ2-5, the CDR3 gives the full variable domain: EAGVTQFPSHSVIEKGQTVTLRCDPISGHDNLYWYRRVMGKEIKFLLHFVKESKQDESGMPNNRFLAERTGGTYSTLKVQPAELEDSGVYFCATTSGSQGTQYFGPGTRLLVL.